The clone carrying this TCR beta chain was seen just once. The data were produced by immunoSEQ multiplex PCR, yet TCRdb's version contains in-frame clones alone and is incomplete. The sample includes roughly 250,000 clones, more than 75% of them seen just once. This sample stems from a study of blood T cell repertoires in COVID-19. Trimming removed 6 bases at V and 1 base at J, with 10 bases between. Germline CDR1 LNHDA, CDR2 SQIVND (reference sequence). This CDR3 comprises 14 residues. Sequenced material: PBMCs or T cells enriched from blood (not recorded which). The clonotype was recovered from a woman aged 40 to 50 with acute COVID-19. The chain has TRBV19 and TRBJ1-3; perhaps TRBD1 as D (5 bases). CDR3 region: CASRETASGNTIYF. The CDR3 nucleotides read TGTGCCAGTAGGGAGACAGCTTCTGGAAACACCATATATTTT.